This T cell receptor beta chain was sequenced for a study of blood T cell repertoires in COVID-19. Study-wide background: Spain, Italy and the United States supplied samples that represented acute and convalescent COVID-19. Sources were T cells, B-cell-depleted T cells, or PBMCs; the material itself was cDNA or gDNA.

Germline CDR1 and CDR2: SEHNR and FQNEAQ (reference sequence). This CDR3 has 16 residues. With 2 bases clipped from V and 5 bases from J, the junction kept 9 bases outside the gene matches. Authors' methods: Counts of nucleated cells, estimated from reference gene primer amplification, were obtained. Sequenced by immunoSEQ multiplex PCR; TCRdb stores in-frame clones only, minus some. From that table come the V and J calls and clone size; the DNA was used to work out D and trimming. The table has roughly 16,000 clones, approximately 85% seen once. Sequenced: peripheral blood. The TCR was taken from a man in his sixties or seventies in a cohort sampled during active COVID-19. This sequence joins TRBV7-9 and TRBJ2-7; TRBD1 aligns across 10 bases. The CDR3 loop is CASSLLRDRGPHEQYF. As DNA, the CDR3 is TGTGCCAGCAGCTTATTAAGGGACAGGGGACCCCACGAGCAGTACTTC.